This T cell receptor beta chain was found in a study of siplizumab effects on memory and regulatory T cells. Sequencing was performed with immunoSEQ multiplex PCR; in TCRdb, only in-frame clones are kept and a portion is missing. Here the sample spans 100,000 or so clones, about 92% being singletons. This CDR3 comprises 13 residues. V lost 4 bases, J lost 4 bases, and 10 bases lay in between. CDR1 is SGHAT and CDR2 is FQNNGV in the germline V gene. As to this clone: Additional DNA sequences in this sample encode the identical CDR3.

This chain uses TRBV11-2 with TRBJ1-2, with D maybe TRBD1 (5 bases). The sample consisted of CD4+ T cells sorted from blood. The receptor's source is a human donor in good health. The CDR3 coding sequence is TGTGCCAGCAGCTCCACAGGCCCCTATGGCTACACCTTC. Encoded protein: CASSSTGPYGYTF.